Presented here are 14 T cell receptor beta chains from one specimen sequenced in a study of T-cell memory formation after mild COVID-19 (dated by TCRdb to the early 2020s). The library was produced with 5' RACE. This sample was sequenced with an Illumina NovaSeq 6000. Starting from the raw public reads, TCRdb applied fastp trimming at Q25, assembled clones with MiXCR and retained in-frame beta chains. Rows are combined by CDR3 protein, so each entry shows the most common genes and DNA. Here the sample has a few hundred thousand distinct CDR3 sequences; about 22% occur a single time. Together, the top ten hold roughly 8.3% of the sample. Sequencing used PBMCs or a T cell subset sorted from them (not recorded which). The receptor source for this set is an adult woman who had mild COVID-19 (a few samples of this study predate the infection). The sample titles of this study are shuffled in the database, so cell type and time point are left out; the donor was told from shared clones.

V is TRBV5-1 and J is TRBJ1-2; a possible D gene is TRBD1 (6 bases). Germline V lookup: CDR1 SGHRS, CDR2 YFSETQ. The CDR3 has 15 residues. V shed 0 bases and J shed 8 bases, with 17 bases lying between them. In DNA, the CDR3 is TGCGCCAGCAGCTTGGATGGACTAACAGGGCTCGGCTACACCTTC. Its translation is CASSLDGLTGLGYTF.

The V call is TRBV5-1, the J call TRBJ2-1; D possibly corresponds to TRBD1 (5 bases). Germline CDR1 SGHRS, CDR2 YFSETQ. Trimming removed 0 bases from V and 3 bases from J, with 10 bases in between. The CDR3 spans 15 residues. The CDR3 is CASSLDRTYYNEQFF. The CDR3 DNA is TGCGCCAGCAGCTTGGACAGGACATACTACAATGAGCAGTTCTTC. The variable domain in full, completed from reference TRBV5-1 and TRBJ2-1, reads KAGVTQTPRYLIKTRGQQVTLSCSPISGHRSVSWYQQTPGQGLQFLFEYFSETQRNKGNFPGRFSGRQFSNSRSEMNVSTLELGDSALYLCASSLDRTYYNEQFFGPGTRLTVL.

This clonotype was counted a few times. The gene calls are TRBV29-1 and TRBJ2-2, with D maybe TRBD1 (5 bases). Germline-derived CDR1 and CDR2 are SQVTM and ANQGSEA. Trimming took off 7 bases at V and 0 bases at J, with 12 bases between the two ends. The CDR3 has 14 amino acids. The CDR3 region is CSAPGNANTGELFF. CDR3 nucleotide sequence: TGCAGCGCACCAGGGAACGCGAACACCGGGGAGCTGTTTTTT.

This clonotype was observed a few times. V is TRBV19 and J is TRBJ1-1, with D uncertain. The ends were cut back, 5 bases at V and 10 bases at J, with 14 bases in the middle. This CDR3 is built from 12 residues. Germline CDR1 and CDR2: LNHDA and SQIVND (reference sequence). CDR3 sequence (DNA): TGTGCCAGTAGTCCGGGAGGGATGGGAGCTTTCTTT. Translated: CASSPGGMGAFF.

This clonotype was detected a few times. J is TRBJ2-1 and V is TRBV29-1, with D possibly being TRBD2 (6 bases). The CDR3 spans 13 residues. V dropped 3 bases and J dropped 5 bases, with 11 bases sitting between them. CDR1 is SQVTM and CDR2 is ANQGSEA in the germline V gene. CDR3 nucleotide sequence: TGCAGCGTTGAGCGGGGCACAAACAATGAGCAGTTCTTC. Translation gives CSVERGTNNEQFF.

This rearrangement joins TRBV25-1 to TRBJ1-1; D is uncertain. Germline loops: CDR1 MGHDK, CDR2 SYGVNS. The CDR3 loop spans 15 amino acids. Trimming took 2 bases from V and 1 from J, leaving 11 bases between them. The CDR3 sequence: CASSETGRTNTEAFF. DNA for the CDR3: TGTGCCAGCAGTGAAACTGGGCGGACGAACACTGAAGCTTTCTTT.

CDR3 residues: CATSTGGPTSTDTQYF. For the CDR3, the DNA is TGTGCCACCAGCACAGGGGGGCCCACTAGCACAGATACGCAGTATTTT. The chain uses TRBV15 and TRBJ2-3, with D possibly TRBD1 on 7 matching bases. CDR3 length: 16 residues. The V end was cut by 4 bases, the J end by 0 bases, with 14 bases between. The germline gives CDR1 LNHNV, CDR2 YYDKDF (reference sequence).

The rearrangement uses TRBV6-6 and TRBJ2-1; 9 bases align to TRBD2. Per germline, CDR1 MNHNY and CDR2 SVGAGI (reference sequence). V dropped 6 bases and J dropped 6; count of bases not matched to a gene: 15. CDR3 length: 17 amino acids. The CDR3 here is CASRQPNLAGVRNEQFF. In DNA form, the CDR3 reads TGTGCCAGCAGACAACCTAATTTAGCGGGAGTACGCAATGAGCAGTTCTTC.

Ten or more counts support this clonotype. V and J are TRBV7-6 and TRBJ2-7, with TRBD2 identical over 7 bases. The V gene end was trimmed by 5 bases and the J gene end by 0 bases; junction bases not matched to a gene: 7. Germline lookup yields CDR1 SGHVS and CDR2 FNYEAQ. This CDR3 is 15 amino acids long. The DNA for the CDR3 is TGTGCCAGCAGCCTAGGGCGGGGGTTCTCCTACGAGCAGTACTTC. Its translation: CASSLGRGFSYEQYF.

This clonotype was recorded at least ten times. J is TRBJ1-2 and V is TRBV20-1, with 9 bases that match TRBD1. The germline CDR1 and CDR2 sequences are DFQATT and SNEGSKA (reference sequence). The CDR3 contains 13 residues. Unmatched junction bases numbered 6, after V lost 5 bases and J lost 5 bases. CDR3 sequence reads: CSAAPGQGYGYTF. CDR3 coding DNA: TGCAGTGCTGCTCCGGGACAGGGTTATGGCTACACCTTC.

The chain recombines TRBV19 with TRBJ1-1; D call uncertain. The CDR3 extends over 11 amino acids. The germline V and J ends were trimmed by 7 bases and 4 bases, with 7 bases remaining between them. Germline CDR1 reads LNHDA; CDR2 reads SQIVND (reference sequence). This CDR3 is CASTLSTEAFF. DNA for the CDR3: TGTGCCAGTACCCTCTCCACTGAAGCTTTCTTT.

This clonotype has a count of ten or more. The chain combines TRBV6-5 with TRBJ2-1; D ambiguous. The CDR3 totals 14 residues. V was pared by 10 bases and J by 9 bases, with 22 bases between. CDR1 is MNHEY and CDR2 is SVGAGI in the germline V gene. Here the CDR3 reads CATMLNGQYGEQFF. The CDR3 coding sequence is TGTGCCACCATGCTAAACGGGCAGTACGGTGAGCAGTTCTTC.

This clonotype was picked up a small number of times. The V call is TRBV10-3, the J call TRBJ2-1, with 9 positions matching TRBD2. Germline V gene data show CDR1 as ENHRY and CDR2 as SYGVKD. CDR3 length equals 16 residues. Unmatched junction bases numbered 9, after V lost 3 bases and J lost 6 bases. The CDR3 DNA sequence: TGTGCCATCAGTGATTCACTAGCGGGCGTGCCCAATGAGCAGTTCTTC. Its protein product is CAISDSLAGVPNEQFF.

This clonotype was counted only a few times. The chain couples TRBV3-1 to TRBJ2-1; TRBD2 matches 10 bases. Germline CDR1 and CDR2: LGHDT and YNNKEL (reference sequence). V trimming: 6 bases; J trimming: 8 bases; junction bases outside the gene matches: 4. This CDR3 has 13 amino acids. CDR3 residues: CASSSSGGYEQFF. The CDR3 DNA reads TGTGCCAGCAGTTCTAGCGGGGGTTATGAGCAGTTCTTC.